The 6 T cell receptor beta chains presented below share a single source sample, sequenced in a study of CXCR3-negative and CXCR3-positive naive CD8 T cells. Each TRB cDNA library was prepared by 5' RACE (with UMI labels). TCRdb reprocessed the 5' RACE reads and reports one entry per CDR3 protein, with no DNA. The sample totals 75,000 to 100,000 distinct CDR3 sequences. The sequenced sample was naive CXCR3- CD8+ T cells from blood. Sample subset: CD45RO-CCR7+CD27+CD95- naive CD8+ T cells lacking CXCR3 (TNR3-). The receptors shown here come from a human donor in good health. Some clones in this sample may be carry-over from other donors' samples.

The J gene is TRBJ2-3, the V gene TRBV4-3; TCRdb selects TRBD2, and the lack of DNA leaves this call unchecked. The CDR3 is 17 amino acids. Germline CDR1 LGHNA, CDR2 YSLEER. CDR3 sequence: CASSQVPSGGGTDTQYF.

The chain links TRBV4-1 to TRBJ1-1; without DNA, the TCRdb call of TRBD1 cannot be checked. Germline CDR1 MGHRA, CDR2 YSYEKL. The CDR3 covers 17 residues. The chain's CDR3 is CASSREGSGTGETEAFF.

The rearrangement joins TRBV7-3 to TRBJ2-2; TCRdb gives TRBD1 as the D gene, but with no DNA this cannot be confirmed. This CDR3 is built from 15 residues. Germline lookup yields CDR1 SGHTA and CDR2 FQGTGA. CDR3 sequence reads: CASSPWTENTGELFF.

By frequency, this clonotype registers medium-sized. The chain joins TRBV5-1 to TRBJ1-1; the TRBD1 assignment by TCRdb is unverifiable without DNA. The germline V gene has CDR1 SGHRS and CDR2 YFSETQ. This CDR3 comprises 13 residues. Here the CDR3 reads CASSLGQGVVAFF.

This chain joins TRBV5-6 and TRBJ1-4; absent DNA, TCRdb's TRBD1 call cannot be checked. CDR3 length equals 17 residues. From germline, CDR1 is SGHDT and CDR2 YYEEEE. CDR3 in amino acids: CASSSLGGGPTNEKLFF.

The chain joins TRBV20-1 to TRBJ2-2; the TCRdb call, TRBD1, lacks DNA for checking. The CDR3 is 15 amino acids. The germline V gene encodes CDR1 DFQATT and CDR2 SNEGSKA (reference sequence). CDR3 sequence reads: CSASSGQPNTGELFF.